The T cell receptor beta chain described here comes from a study of graft-versus-host responses after intestinal transplantation. TCRdb's table, derived via immunoSEQ multiplex PCR, lists solely in-frame clones and lacks some. The top ten hold almost 1.5% of the sample, which has approximately 100,000 clones, roughly 83% seen once. Trimming removed 1 base from V and 5 bases from J, with 18 bases in between. Germline assignment: CDR1 SGHVS and CDR2 FQNEAQ. The CDR3 is made up of 18 amino acids. The clonotype was recovered from a human patient who received an intestinal transplant, so some T cells may come from the graft donor. The sequenced sample was PBMCs, obtained 255 days after intestinal transplant. The V gene is TRBV7-8, the J gene TRBJ1-6, with a weak D call TRBD1 (5 bases). The CDR3 bases are TGTGCCAGCAGCTTAGTAAGCTTAGACAGTGTAAATAATTCACCCCTCCACTTT. This sequence encodes CASSLVSLDSVNNSPLHF.